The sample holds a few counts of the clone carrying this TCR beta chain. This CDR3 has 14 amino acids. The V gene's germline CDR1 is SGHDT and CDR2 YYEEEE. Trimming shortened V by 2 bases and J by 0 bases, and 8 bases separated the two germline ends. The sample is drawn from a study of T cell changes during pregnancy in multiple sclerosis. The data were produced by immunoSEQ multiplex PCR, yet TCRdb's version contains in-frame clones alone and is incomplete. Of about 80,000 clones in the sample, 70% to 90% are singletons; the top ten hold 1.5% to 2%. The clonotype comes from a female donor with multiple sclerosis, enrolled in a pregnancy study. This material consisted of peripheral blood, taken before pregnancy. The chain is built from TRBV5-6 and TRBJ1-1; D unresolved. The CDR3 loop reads CASSLGLMNTEAFF. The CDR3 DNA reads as TGTGCCAGCAGCTTAGGACTTATGAACACTGAAGCTTTCTTT.